A single sample gave rise to the 6 T cell receptor beta chains below, sequenced in a study of cytomegalovirus exposure and HLA in healthy donors. Both 60 Vbeta primers and 13 Jbeta primers went into the PCR. Assay used: immunoSEQ multiplex PCR; TCRdb lists only in-frame clones, some missing. The profile shows around 100,000 clones, approximately 7.1% of them singletons. The sample was PBMCs. These receptors were collected from a man aged 45-65 years in good health and CMV-seronegative.

This rearrangement joins TRBV5-1 to TRBJ2-2, with D tentatively TRBD1 (6 bases). Trimming took off 5 bases at V and 6 bases at J, with 14 bases between the two ends. CDR3 length equals 14 residues. The germline V gene has CDR1 SGHRS and CDR2 YFSETQ. In nucleotides, the CDR3 is TGCGCCAGCAGTGTACAGGGCCCTCCCGGGGAGCTGTTTTTT. Protein product: CASSVQGPPGELFF.

About this clone: At one of its ends the junction is not consistent with the germline gene, which may arise from a read error. The chain links TRBV7-2 to TRBJ1-2; D unresolved. The CDR3 is made up of 16 amino acids. Germline V lookup: CDR1 SGHTA, CDR2 FQGNSA. The CDR3 is CASSLGLRGKKNGYPF. CDR3 sequence (DNA): TGTGCCAGCAGCCTAGGGTTGCGGGGTAAGAAGAATGGCTACCCCTTC.

This clone showed up just a few times. The chain joins TRBV7-8 to TRBJ2-7; 8 bases align to TRBD2. V lost 5 bases to trimming and J lost 3 bases; unmatched junction nucleotides: 9. Germline CDR1 SGHVS, CDR2 FQNEAQ. The CDR3 spans 15 residues. CDR3 sequence (DNA): TGTGCCAGCAGCCGAACCGGGACTAGACGCTACGAGCAGTACTTC. Residues: CASSRTGTRRYEQYF.

The chain links TRBV27 to TRBJ1-1; 7 positions match TRBD1. J lost 5 bases, V lost 5 bases, and 5 bases had no gene match. Looked up from germline, CDR1 is MNHEY and CDR2 is SMNVEV (reference sequence). The CDR3 loop spans 13 amino acids. The CDR3 sequence: CASSLTGSTEAFF. The CDR3 bases are TGTGCCAGCAGTCTGACAGGGTCGACTGAAGCTTTCTTT.

The chain employs TRBV7-2 and TRBJ1-3; D is uncertain. The CDR3 is made up of 16 amino acids. V was cut by 2 bases and J by 0 bases, with 11 bases left in between. Germline-derived CDR1 and CDR2 are SGHTA and FQGNSA. CDR3 in DNA: TGTGCCAGCAGCTTAAAAGCGGCTGGCTCTGGAAACACCATATATTTT. This codes for CASSLKAAGSGNTIYF.

Turning to this clone: An end of the junction differs from the germline gene, which may be a read error. The genes are TRBV27 and TRBJ1-2; D gene unclear. Germline CDR1 reads MNHEY; CDR2 reads SMNVEV (reference sequence). This CDR3 contains 13 residues. The CDR3 DNA sequence: TGTGCCAGAAGTTGGCGGATTAACTATGGCTACACCTTC. Its translation: CARSWRINYGYTF.